Shown below are 11 T cell receptor beta chains from a single sample sequenced in a study of T cell repertoires and HLA-DP antigens. No cognate antigen is known for these TCRs. Sequencing was performed with immunoSEQ multiplex PCR; in TCRdb, only in-frame clones are kept and a portion is missing. The table shows around 110,000 clones, with about 92% occurring only once. Sequencing was performed on CD4+ T cells from PBMCs. The receptors stem from a woman younger than 35 in good health and CMV-seronegative.

V usage is TRBV5-5 and J usage is TRBJ2-5, with D uncertain. V lost 0 bases to trimming and J lost 5 bases, with 8 bases between them. Germline lookup yields CDR1 SGHKS and CDR2 YYEKEE (reference sequence). The CDR3 spans 13 residues. In DNA form, the CDR3 reads TGTGCCAGCAGCTTGGGCTATGCGGAGACCCAGTACTTC. Translated: CASSLGYAETQYF.

The chain combines TRBV2 with TRBJ1-5; 9 bases are shared with TRBD1. This CDR3 has 16 residues. Germline V CDR1 and CDR2: SNHLY, FYNNEI. V lost 3 bases to trimming and J lost 1 base; unmatched junction nucleotides: 4. CDR3 in DNA: TGTGCCAGCAGTGAGGGGACAGGGCTAAGCAATCAGCCCCAGCATTTT. It yields the protein CASSEGTGLSNQPQHF.

V usage is TRBV15 and J usage is TRBJ2-7, with 7 nucleotides matching TRBD1. Germline V gene sequence: CDR1 LNHNV, CDR2 YYDKDF (reference sequence). V trimming: 1 base; J trimming: 3 bases; junction bases outside the gene matches: 3. CDR3 length: 14 residues. The CDR3 DNA is TGTGCCACCAGCAGAGTGACAGGGTTCTACGAGCAGTACTTC. Translating gives CATSRVTGFYEQYF. The full variable domain, completed using reference TRBV15 and TRBJ2-7, is DAMVIQNPRYQVTQFGKPVTLSCSQTLNHNVMYWYQQKSSQAPKLLFHYYDKDFNNEADTPDNFQSRRPNTSFCFLDIRSPGLGDTAMYLCATSRVTGFYEQYFGPGTRLTVT.

In its sample, this clone was seen once. V usage is TRBV2 and J usage is TRBJ1-1, with D possibly TRBD1 on 5 matching bases. This CDR3 region has 14 residues. V shed 2 bases and J shed 1 base, with 8 bases lying between them. Per germline, CDR1 SNHLY and CDR2 FYNNEI. CDR3 region: CASSESRANTEAFF. CDR3 DNA: TGTGCCAGCAGTGAATCCAGGGCGAACACTGAAGCTTTCTTT. Full variable domain (outside the CDR3, taken from reference TRBV2 and TRBJ1-1): EPEVTQTPSHQVTQMGQEVILRCVPISNHLYFYWYRQILGQKVEFLVSFYNNEISEKSEIFDDQFSVERPDGSNFTLKIRSTKLEDSAMYFCASSESRANTEAFFGQGTRLTVV.

This clone was seen just once. The chain joins TRBV6-6 to TRBJ1-1; D is ambiguous. Germline V gene lookup returns CDR1 MNHNY and CDR2 SVGAGI (reference sequence). The CDR3 contains 15 residues. With 7 bases removed from V and 1 base from J, the gap between germline ends came to 16 bases. CDR3 DNA: TGTGCCAGCACCTACGGGAGTGGAGGGAACACTGAAGCTTTCTTT. Translating it yields CASTYGSGGNTEAFF.

The chain links TRBV6-1 to TRBJ2-7; D may be TRBD2 (5 bases). The germline V gene has CDR1 MNHNS and CDR2 SASEGT. V lost 3 bases, J lost 6 bases, and 15 bases lay in between. This CDR3 contains 14 residues. CDR3 sequence reads: CASSEWAGGVEQYF. CDR3 nucleotides: TGTGCCAGCAGTGAGTGGGCGGGTGGCGTCGAGCAGTACTTC.

This sequence joins TRBV11-2 and TRBJ1-4; D possibly corresponds to TRBD1 (5 bases). Germline V gene data show CDR1 as SGHAT and CDR2 as FQNNGV. CDR3 size: 18 residues. V shed 2 bases and J shed 0 bases, with 16 bases lying between them. In nucleotides, the CDR3 is TGTGCCAGCAGCTTACGGGGCCAGGTAGTTGCAACTAATGAAAAACTGTTTTTT. Protein product: CASSLRGQVVATNEKLFF.

The count of this clone is one. This chain links TRBV7-6 with TRBJ2-1; 10 nucleotides align to TRBD2. The CDR3 covers 18 residues. The V gene end was trimmed by 5 bases and the J gene end by 0 bases; junction bases not matched to a gene: 10. From germline, CDR1 is SGHVS and CDR2 FNYEAQ. The CDR3 DNA is TGTGCCAGCAGCGTTCGACCGACTAGCGGGTCCTCCTACAATGAGCAGTTCTTC. Amino acid sequence: CASSVRPTSGSSYNEQFF.

The CDR3 DNA sequence: TGTGCCAGTAGTATTCGGTCGGACAGGGATCAGCCCCAGCATTTT. It encodes CASSIRSDRDQPQHF. V gene TRBV19 combines with J gene TRBJ1-5; 8 bases map to TRBD1. The V gene's germline CDR1 is LNHDA and CDR2 SQIVND (reference sequence). J lost 5 bases, V lost 3 bases, and 6 bases had no gene match. This CDR3 is built from 15 residues.

The chain combines TRBV18 with TRBJ2-7, with D perhaps matching TRBD1 or TRBD2 (5 bases each). Germline values: CDR1 KGHSH, CDR2 LQKENI. The CDR3 has 13 amino acids. Trimming pared 4 bases from V and 4 bases from J, leaving 11 bases between. The CDR3 reads CASSLLEGYEQYF. Here the CDR3 DNA reads TGTGCCAGCTCACTCCTAGAGGGGTACGAGCAGTACTTC.

The J gene is TRBJ2-6, the V gene TRBV18; 7 bases are a match to TRBD1. CDR1 is KGHSH, CDR2 LQKENI, per germline. The CDR3 has 16 residues. V shed 0 bases, J shed 3 bases, and the junction held 2 bases outside the gene matches. The CDR3 bases are TGTGCCAGCTCACCACCAGGGGGCCATGGGGCCAACGTCCTGACTTTC. Translation: CASSPPGGHGANVLTF.